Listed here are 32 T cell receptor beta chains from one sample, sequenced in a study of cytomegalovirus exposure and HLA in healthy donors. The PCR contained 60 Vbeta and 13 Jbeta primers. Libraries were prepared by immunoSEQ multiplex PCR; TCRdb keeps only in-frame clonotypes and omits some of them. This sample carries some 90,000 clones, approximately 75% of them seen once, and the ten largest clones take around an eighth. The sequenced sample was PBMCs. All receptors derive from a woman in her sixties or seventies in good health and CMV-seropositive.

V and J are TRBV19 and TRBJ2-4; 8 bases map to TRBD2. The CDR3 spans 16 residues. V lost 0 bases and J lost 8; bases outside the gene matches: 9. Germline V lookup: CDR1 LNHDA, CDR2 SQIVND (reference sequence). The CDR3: CASSIDGGARRDIQYF. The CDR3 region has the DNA TGTGCCAGTAGTATAGACGGGGGGGCCCGGAGGGACATTCAGTACTTC.

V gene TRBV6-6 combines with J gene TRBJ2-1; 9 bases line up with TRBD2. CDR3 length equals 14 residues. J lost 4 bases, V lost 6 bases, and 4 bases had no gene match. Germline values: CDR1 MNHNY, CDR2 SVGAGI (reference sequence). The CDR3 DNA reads TGTGCCAGCAGCGGACTAGCGATTTACAATGAGCAGTTCTTC. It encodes CASSGLAIYNEQFF.

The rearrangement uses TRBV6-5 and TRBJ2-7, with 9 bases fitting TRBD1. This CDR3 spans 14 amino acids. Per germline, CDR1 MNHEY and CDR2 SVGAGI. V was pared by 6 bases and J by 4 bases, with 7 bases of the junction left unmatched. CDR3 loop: CASSPTGGRYEQYF. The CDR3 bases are TGTGCCAGCAGCCCCACAGGGGGCCGTTACGAGCAGTACTTC.

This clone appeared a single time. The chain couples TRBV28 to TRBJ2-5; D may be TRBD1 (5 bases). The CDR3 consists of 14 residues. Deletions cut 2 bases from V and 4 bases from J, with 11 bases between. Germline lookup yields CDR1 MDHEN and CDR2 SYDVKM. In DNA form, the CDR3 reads TGTGCCAGCAGTTTAAGACAGATCTCAGAGACCCAGTACTTC. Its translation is CASSLRQISETQYF.

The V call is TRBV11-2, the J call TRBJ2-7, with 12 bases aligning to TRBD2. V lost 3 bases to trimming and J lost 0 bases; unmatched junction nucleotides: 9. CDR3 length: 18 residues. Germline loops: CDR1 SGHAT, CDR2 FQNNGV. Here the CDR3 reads CASSFLTSGSINSYEQYF. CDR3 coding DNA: TGTGCCAGCAGCTTCTTGACTAGCGGGAGTATCAACTCCTACGAGCAGTACTTC.

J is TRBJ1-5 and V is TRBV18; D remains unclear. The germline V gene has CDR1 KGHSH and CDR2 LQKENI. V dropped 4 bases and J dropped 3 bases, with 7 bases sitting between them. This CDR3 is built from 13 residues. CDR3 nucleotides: TGTGCCAGCTCACGTCAGTACAATCAGCCCCAGCATTTT. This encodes CASSRQYNQPQHF.

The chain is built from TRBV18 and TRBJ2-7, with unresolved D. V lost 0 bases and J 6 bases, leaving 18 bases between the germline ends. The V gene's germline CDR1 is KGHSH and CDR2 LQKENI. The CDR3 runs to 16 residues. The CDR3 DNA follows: TGTGCCAGCTCACCACCACATTCTGGGCCTCTTGGCGAGCAGTACTTC. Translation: CASSPPHSGPLGEQYF.

This CDR3 is CASSQDPGGSSYEQYF. The CDR3 DNA reads as TGCGCCAGCAGCCAAGACCCTGGCGGCAGCTCCTACGAGCAGTACTTC. The chain combines TRBV4-3 with TRBJ2-7, with no clear D. CDR3 size: 16 residues. V was cut by 0 bases and J by 0 bases, with 12 bases left in between. CDR1 is LGHNA and CDR2 is YSLEER in the germline V gene.

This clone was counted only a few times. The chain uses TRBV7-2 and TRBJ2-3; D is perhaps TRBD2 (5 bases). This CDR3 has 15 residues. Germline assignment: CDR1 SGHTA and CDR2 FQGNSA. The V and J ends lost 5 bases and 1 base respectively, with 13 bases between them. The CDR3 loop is CASSRDGGGTDTQYF. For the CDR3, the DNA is TGTGCCAGCAGCCGCGACGGAGGAGGCACAGATACGCAGTATTTT.

CDR3 bases: TGCAGCGTAGCTAAAATCAGGGCCGAGCAGTACTTC. This sequence encodes CSVAKIRAEQYF. The rearrangement joins TRBV29-1 to TRBJ2-7; maybe TRBD1 (5 bases). The CDR3 extends over 12 amino acids. Germline lookup yields CDR1 SQVTM and CDR2 ANQGSEA. V shed 6 bases and J shed 6 bases, with 15 bases lying between them.

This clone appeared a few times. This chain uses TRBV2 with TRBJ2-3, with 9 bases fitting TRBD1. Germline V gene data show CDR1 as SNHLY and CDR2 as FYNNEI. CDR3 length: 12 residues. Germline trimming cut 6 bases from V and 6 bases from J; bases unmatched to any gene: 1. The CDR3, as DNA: TGTGCCAGCAGCGGACAGGGGGATACGCAGTATTTT. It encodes CASSGQGDTQYF.

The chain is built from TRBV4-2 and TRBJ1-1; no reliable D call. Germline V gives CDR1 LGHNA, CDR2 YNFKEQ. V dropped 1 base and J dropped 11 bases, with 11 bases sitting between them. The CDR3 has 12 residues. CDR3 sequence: CASSQGSFRAFF. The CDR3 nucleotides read TGTGCCAGCAGCCAAGGGAGCTTCCGGGCTTTCTTT.

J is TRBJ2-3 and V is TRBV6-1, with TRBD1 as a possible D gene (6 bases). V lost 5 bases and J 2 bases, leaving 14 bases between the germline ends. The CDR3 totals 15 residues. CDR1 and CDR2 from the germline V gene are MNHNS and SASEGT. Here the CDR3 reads CASSLTGGHTDTQYF. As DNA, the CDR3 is TGTGCCAGCAGTCTGACAGGTGGCCACACAGATACGCAGTATTTT.

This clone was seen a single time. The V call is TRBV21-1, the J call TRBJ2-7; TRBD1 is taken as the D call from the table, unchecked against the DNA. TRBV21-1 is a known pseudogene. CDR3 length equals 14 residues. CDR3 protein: CASSKVGTAYEQYF. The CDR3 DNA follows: TGTGCCAGCAGCAAAGTCGGGACAGCCTACGAGCAGTACTTC.

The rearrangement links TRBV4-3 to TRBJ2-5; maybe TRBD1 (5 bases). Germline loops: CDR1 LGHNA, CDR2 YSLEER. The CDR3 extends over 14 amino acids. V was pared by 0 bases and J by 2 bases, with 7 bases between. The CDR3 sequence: CASSQDKGQETQYF. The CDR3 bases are TGCGCCAGCAGCCAAGATAAGGGGCAAGAGACCCAGTACTTC.

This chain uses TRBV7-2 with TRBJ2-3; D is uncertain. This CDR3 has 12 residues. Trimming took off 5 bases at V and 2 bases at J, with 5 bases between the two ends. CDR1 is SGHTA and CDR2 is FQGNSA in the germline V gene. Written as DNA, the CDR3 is TGTGCCAGCAGCACCTACACAGATACGCAGTATTTT. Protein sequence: CASSTYTDTQYF.

This CDR3 is CASSIRDRGGEQYF. The CDR3, as DNA: TGTGCCAGCAGCATCAGGGACAGGGGGGGCGAGCAGTACTTC. V and J are TRBV7-8 and TRBJ2-7; 11 bases map to TRBD1. The CDR3 totals 14 residues. From germline, CDR1 is SGHVS and CDR2 FQNEAQ. V gave up 5 bases and J gave up 6 bases; unmatched junction bases: 6.

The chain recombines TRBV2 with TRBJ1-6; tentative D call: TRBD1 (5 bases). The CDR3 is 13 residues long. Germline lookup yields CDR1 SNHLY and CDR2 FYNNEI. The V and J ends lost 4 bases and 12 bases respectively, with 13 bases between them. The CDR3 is CASSGGIGGPLHF. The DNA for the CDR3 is TGTGCCAGCAGTGGAGGAATCGGGGGACCCCTCCACTTT.

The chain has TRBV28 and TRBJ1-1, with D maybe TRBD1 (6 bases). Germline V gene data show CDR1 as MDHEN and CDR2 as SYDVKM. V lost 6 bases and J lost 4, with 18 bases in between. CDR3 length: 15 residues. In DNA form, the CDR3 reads TGTGCCAGCAGCTGGGGGGGCGATTGGGGCACTGAAGCTTTCTTT. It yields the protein CASSWGGDWGTEAFF.

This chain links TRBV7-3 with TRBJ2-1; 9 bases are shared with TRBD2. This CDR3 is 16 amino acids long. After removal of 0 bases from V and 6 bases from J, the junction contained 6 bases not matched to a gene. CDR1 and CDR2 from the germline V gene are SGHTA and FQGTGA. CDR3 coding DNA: TGTGCCAGCAGCTTAACCTTAGCGGGGGAGAGCAATGAGCAGTTCTTC. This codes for CASSLTLAGESNEQFF.

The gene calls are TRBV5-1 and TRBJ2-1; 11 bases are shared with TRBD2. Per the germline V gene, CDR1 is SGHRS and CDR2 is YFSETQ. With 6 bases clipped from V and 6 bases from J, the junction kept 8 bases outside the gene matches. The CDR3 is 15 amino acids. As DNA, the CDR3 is TGCGCCAGCACCCCTTTGACTAGCGGGGCCAATGAGCAGTTCTTC. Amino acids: CASTPLTSGANEQFF.

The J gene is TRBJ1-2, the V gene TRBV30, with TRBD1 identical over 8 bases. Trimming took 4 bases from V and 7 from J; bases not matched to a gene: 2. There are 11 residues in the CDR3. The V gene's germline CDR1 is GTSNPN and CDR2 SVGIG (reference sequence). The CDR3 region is CAWNRGGGYTF. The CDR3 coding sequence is TGTGCCTGGAACAGGGGGGGTGGCTACACCTTC.

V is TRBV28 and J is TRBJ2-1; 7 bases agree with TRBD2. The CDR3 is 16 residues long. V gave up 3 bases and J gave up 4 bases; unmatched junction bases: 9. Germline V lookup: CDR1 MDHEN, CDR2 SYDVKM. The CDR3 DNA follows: TGTGCCAGCAGTTTGGTTCTAGCGGCGTTATACAATGAGCAGTTCTTC. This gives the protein CASSLVLAALYNEQFF.

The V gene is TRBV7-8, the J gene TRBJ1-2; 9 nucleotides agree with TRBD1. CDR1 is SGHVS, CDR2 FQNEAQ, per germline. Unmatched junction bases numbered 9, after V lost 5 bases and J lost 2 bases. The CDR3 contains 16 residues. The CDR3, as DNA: TGTGCCAGCAGCCCCCTTGGGACAGGGCGGAACTATGGCTACACCTTC. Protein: CASSPLGTGRNYGYTF. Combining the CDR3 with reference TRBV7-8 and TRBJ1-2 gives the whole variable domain GAGVSQSPRYKVAKRGQDVALRCDPISGHVSLFWYQQALGQGPEFLTYFQNEAQLDKSGLPSDRFFAERPEGSVSTLKIQRTQQEDSAVYLCASSPLGTGRNYGYTFGSGTRLTVV.

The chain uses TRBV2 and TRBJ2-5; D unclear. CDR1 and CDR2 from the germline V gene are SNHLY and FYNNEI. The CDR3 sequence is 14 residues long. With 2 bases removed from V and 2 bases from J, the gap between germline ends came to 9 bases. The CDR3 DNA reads TGTGCCAGCAGTGAATGGGCTACACAAGAGACCCAGTACTTC. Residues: CASSEWATQETQYF.

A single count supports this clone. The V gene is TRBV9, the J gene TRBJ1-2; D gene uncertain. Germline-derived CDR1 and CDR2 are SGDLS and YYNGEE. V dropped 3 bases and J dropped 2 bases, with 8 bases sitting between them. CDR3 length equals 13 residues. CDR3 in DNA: TGTGCCAGCAGCGCCACAACAAACTATGGCTACACCTTC. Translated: CASSATTNYGYTF.

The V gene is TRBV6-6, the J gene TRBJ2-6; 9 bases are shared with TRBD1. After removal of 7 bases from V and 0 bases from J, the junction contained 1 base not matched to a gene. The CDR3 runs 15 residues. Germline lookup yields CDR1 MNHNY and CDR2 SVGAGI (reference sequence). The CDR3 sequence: CASTTGGSGANVLTF. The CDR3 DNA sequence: TGTGCCAGCACGACAGGGGGCTCTGGGGCCAACGTCCTGACTTTC.

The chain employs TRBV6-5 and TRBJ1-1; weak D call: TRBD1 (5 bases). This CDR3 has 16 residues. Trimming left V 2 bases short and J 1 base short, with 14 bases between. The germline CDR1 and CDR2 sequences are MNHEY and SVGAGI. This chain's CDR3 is CASSYPGGRGNTEAFF. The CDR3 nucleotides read TGTGCCAGCAGTTACCCCGGGGGAAGGGGGAACACTGAAGCTTTCTTT.

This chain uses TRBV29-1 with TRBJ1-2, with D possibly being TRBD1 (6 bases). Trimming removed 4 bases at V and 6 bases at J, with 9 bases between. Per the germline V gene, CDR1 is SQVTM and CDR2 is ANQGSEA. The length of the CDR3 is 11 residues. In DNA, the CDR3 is TGCAGCGTTGGAAAGGGGGATGGCTACACCTTC. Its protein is CSVGKGDGYTF.

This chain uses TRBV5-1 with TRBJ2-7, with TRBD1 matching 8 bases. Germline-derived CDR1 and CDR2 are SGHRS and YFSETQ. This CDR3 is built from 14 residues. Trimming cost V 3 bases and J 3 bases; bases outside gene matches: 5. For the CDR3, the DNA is TGCGCCAGCAGCTCACCCGGGACAGGCTACGAGCAGTACTTC. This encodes CASSSPGTGYEQYF.

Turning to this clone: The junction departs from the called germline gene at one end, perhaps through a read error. This CDR3 is CASSPTPGQETQYF. The CDR3 DNA follows: TGTGCTAGCAGCCCCACCCCGGGCCAAGAGACCCAGTACTTC. The V gene is TRBV7-7, the J gene TRBJ2-5, with D unresolved. The CDR3 contains 14 residues. CDR1 and CDR2 from the germline V gene are SSHAT and FNYEAQ (reference sequence).

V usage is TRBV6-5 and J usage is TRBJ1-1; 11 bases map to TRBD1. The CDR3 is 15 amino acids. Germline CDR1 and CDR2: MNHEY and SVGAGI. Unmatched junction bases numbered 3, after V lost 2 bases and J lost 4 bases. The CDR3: CASSYGGQGGTEAFF. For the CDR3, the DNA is TGTGCCAGCAGTTACGGGGGACAGGGGGGCACTGAAGCTTTCTTT.